A single sample gave rise to the 23 T cell receptor beta chains below, sequenced in a study of T cell responses to AZD1222 COVID-19 vaccine. Produced via immunoSEQ multiplex PCR; TCRdb's table is partial and in-frame only. Here the sample spans over 150,000 clones, roughly 87% being singletons. The sequencing here drew on peripheral blood, taken on day 0 of AZD1222 vaccination. Receptors originate from an adult in good health.

The chain uses TRBV27 and TRBJ1-6; D is uncertain. This CDR3 region has 13 residues. Between the trimmed V and J ends, which lost 6 bases and 4 bases, there was a span of 7 bases. Germline V lookup: CDR1 MNHEY, CDR2 SMNVEV (reference sequence). CDR3 amino acids: CASRAVYNSPLHF. The CDR3, as DNA: TGTGCCAGCAGGGCGGTATATAATTCACCCCTCCACTTT.

This chain links TRBV3-1 (or the pseudogene TRBV3-2) with TRBJ1-1, with unresolved D. V lost 4 bases and J 0 bases, leaving 12 bases between the germline ends. CDR1 and CDR2 (germline): LGHDT, YNNKEL (reference sequence). This CDR3 is 15 amino acids long. The CDR3 bases are TGTGCCAGCAGCCCCCCCCTCACACTGAACACTGAAGCTTTCTTT. As protein: CASSPPLTLNTEAFF.

The CDR3 loop is CASRTGERIAEKLFF. DNA of the CDR3: TGTGCCAGTAGGACGGGGGAGAGGATCGCTGAAAAACTGTTTTTT. This chain joins TRBV19 and TRBJ1-4, with D maybe TRBD1 (5 bases). The V and J ends lost 6 bases and 7 bases respectively, with 18 bases between them. Germline CDR1 reads LNHDA; CDR2 reads SQIVND (reference sequence). This CDR3 comprises 15 residues.

This clone has only a few counts. V usage is TRBV20-1 and J usage is TRBJ1-5, with D maybe TRBD1 (5 bases). The V gene lost 3 bases and the J gene lost 3 bases, with 9 bases spanning the gap. The CDR3 is made up of 13 amino acids. From germline, CDR1 is DFQATT and CDR2 SNEGSKA (reference sequence). The CDR3 is CSASAGPNQPQHF. The CDR3, as DNA: TGCAGTGCTAGTGCAGGGCCCAATCAGCCCCAGCATTTT.

J is TRBJ2-1 and V is TRBV3-1 (or the pseudogene TRBV3-2); no reliable D call. The CDR3 is 16 residues long. Deletions cut 2 bases from V and 5 bases from J, with 16 bases between. Germline-derived CDR1 and CDR2 are LGHDT and YNNKEL (reference sequence). The CDR3 sequence is CASSQQRLSVNNEQFF. DNA for the CDR3: TGTGCCAGCAGCCAACAACGCCTTTCGGTCAACAATGAGCAGTTCTTC.

Notes on this clone: Other nucleotide sequences in the sample specify the same CDR3. This sequence joins TRBV18 and TRBJ2-7; 10 bases fit TRBD1. The CDR3 covers 14 residues. V was clipped by 2 bases and J by 3 bases; unmatched bases: 1. Germline values: CDR1 KGHSH, CDR2 LQKENI. The CDR3 coding sequence is TGTGCCAGCTCACCAAGGACAGGGGGCTACGAGCAGTACTTC. Translation: CASSPRTGGYEQYF. Full variable domain (rest looked up from reference TRBV18 and TRBJ2-7): NAGVMQNPRHLVRRRGQEARLRCSPMKGHSHVYWYRQLPEEGLKFMVYLQKENIIDESGMPKERFSAEFPKEGPSILRIQQVVRGDSAAYFCASSPRTGGYEQYFGPGTRLTVT.

The CDR3 DNA sequence: TGTGCCAGCAGCCTAGACAGAGGTGTGACAGATACGCAGTATTTT. Encoded protein: CASSLDRGVTDTQYF. The V and J genes are TRBV5-4 and TRBJ2-3, with a weak D call TRBD1 (5 bases). Trimming left V 4 bases short and J 3 bases short, with 15 bases between. The CDR3 runs 15 residues. In germline, CDR1 is SGHNT, CDR2 YYREEE (reference sequence).

V gene TRBV28 combines with J gene TRBJ2-7, with TRBD2 matching 11 bases. The germline gives CDR1 MDHEN, CDR2 SYDVKM. V trimming: 5 bases; J trimming: 3 bases; junction bases outside the gene matches: 9. The length of the CDR3 is 16 residues. Here the CDR3 reads CASSVTSGSRFYEQYF. CDR3 DNA: TGTGCCAGCAGTGTAACTAGCGGGAGCCGGTTCTACGAGCAGTACTTC.

This chain uses TRBV10-3 with TRBJ1-2, with no clear D. Germline CDR1 is ENHRY and CDR2 is SYGVKD. The CDR3 spans 12 residues. V was cut by 2 bases and J by 4 bases, with 5 bases left in between. The CDR3 region is CAISEGGYGYTF. The CDR3 nucleotides read TGTGCCATCAGTGAGGGAGGCTATGGCTACACCTTC.

This clone has a single count. CDR3 loop: CAISSSEAFF. The CDR3 region has the DNA TGTGCCATCTCCAGTAGTGAAGCTTTCTTT. The V and J genes are TRBV7-9 and TRBJ1-1; D gene uncertain. This CDR3 contains 10 residues. The ends were cut back, 10 bases at V and 7 bases at J, with 10 bases in the middle. The germline CDR1 and CDR2 sequences are SEHNR and FQNEAQ (reference sequence).

The chain carries TRBV10-1 and TRBJ2-3; 7 positions agree with TRBD2. The CDR3 length is 15 residues. The germline CDR1 and CDR2 sequences are WNHNN and SYGVQD (reference sequence). The ends lost 5 bases at V and 2 bases at J; junction bases unmatched: 7. The CDR3 coding sequence is TGCGCCAGCAGTCCAAGCGGGGCTCACACAGATACGCAGTATTTT. Translated, it gives CASSPSGAHTDTQYF.

The chain carries TRBV6-5 and TRBJ2-2; D is unclear. Germline CDR1 reads MNHEY; CDR2 reads SVGAGI. The CDR3 runs 11 residues. V lost 2 bases and J 6 bases, leaving 1 base between the germline ends. DNA for the CDR3: TGTGCCAGCAGTTACCCCGGGGAGCTGTTTTTT. Encoded protein: CASSYPGELFF.

The CDR3 DNA is TGCGCCAGCAGCACCAGACCAACAGGGGGCGCATACGAGCAGTACTTC. Protein: CASSTRPTGGAYEQYF. This chain links TRBV5-1 with TRBJ2-7, with 9 nucleotides matching TRBD1. The CDR3 has 16 amino acids. In germline, CDR1 is SGHRS, CDR2 YFSETQ. J gave up 4 bases and V 4 bases, and 12 bases lay outside the gene matches.

This clone was observed a few times. The chain has TRBV2 and TRBJ1-2; 8 positions agree with TRBD1. Germline lookup yields CDR1 SNHLY and CDR2 FYNNEI. J was trimmed by 7 bases and V by 8 bases; bases with no gene match: 9. There are 13 residues in the CDR3. In DNA, the CDR3 is TGTGCCAGCGCAGGGGGCGAATTCGGTGGCTACACCTTC. Amino acid sequence: CASAGGEFGGYTF.

The chain is built from TRBV4-1 and TRBJ2-7; D call uncertain. Germline V gives CDR1 MGHRA, CDR2 YSYEKL. CDR3 length equals 12 residues. V was cut by 2 bases and J by 2 bases, with 4 bases left in between. The CDR3 coding sequence is TGCGCCAGCAGCCAAAACACCTACGAGCAGTACTTC. Translating it yields CASSQNTYEQYF.

CDR3 sequence: CASSSPRRWGNRNSPLHF. Here the CDR3 DNA reads TGTGCCAGCAGCTCCCCGCGGAGGTGGGGTAATCGTAATTCACCCCTCCACTTT. The V gene is TRBV5-6, the J gene TRBJ1-6; D uncertain. Germline loops: CDR1 SGHDT, CDR2 YYEEEE. V was trimmed by 3 bases and J by 6 bases, leaving 22 bases between them. The CDR3 is made up of 18 amino acids.

The chain links TRBV2 to TRBJ1-3; the D gene is possibly TRBD1 (6 bases). This CDR3 comprises 16 residues. With 2 bases removed from V and 4 bases from J, the gap between germline ends came to 15 bases. Germline CDR1 is SNHLY and CDR2 is FYNNEI. The chain's CDR3 is CASSERDMGLGNTIYF. For the CDR3, the DNA is TGTGCCAGCAGTGAAAGGGACATGGGGCTAGGAAACACCATATATTTT.

The chain recombines TRBV15 with TRBJ2-5, with TRBD2 as a possible D gene (5 bases). Trimming removed 0 bases from V and 4 bases from J, with 12 bases in between. Germline CDR1 reads LNHNV; CDR2 reads YYDKDF (reference sequence). The CDR3 has 15 residues. The CDR3 protein is CATSREASTSETQYF. In DNA form, the CDR3 reads TGTGCCACCAGCAGAGAGGCTAGCACCTCAGAGACCCAGTACTTC.

CDR3 sequence (DNA): TGTGCCAGTAGTATAGTAGGGGGAGGAATCCAAGAGACCCAGTACTTC. It encodes CASSIVGGGIQETQYF. This sequence joins TRBV19 and TRBJ2-5; possibly TRBD1 or TRBD2 for D (6 bases each). The CDR3 spans 16 residues. Trimming pared 1 base from V and 1 base from J, leaving 13 bases between. CDR1 LNHDA and CDR2 SQIVND come from the germline V gene (reference sequence).

CDR3: CASSWFLDADTQYF. The CDR3 DNA reads TGTGCCAGCAGCTGGTTCCTAGACGCAGATACGCAGTATTTT. The chain has TRBV5-5 and TRBJ2-3; D is unclear. V gave up 3 bases and J gave up 4 bases, with 12 bases separating them. This CDR3 spans 14 amino acids. Germline V gene sequence: CDR1 SGHKS, CDR2 YYEKEE (reference sequence).

This clone was seen more than once but under ten times. The chain carries TRBV7-3 and TRBJ2-2; D may match TRBD1 or TRBD2 (5 bases each). Trimming took 1 base from V and 9 from J, leaving 12 bases between them. In germline, CDR1 is SGHTA, CDR2 FQGTGA. CDR3 length: 14 residues. CDR3 amino acids: CASSLKGTGWELFF. The DNA for the CDR3 is TGTGCCAGCAGCTTAAAGGGGACGGGATGGGAGCTGTTTTTT.

The J gene is TRBJ1-6, the V gene TRBV6-6; 9 bases are a match to TRBD1. Germline V lookup: CDR1 MNHNY, CDR2 SVGAGI (reference sequence). The V and J ends lost 10 bases and 10 bases, in that order; junction bases with no gene match: 8. The CDR3 has 13 amino acids. CDR3 residues: CATRTGALSPLHF. As DNA, the CDR3 is TGTGCCACCCGGACAGGGGCCCTCTCACCCCTCCACTTT.

Note on this clone: The same CDR3 can be traced to other DNA sequences in this sample. The chain joins TRBV5-1 to TRBJ2-7; 8 nucleotides line up with TRBD2. CDR3 length equals 14 residues. The germline V gene has CDR1 SGHRS and CDR2 YFSETQ. Germline trimming cut 0 bases from V and 2 bases from J; bases unmatched to any gene: 1. The CDR3, as DNA: TGCGCCAGCAGCTTGGCGGGAGGGCCCTACGAGCAGTACTTC. It specifies CASSLAGGPYEQYF.